This TCR beta chain is drawn from a study of glioma-infiltrating T cells. General study results and limits: Tissue-blood divergence was below expectation in non-neoplastic patients, above in gliomas. Tissue and blood shared very few CDR3 sequences.

A word on this clonotype: The antigen is not known.

Using RNA template, CDR3s of TCR alpha and beta were amplified with iRepertoire arm-PCR. For one-step reverse transcription and amplification, about 90-450 ng of tissue mRNA or PBMC total RNA was used. Using its own MiXCR run on the multiplex PCR reads, TCRdb lists one record per CDR3 protein. This table has 100,000 to 150,000 distinct CDR3 sequences, less than 30% appearing once. With 2 bases removed from V and 5 bases from J, the gap between germline ends came to 16 bases. This CDR3 has 16 amino acids. CDR1 and CDR2 (germline): LGHNA, YNFKEQ. The rearrangement joins TRBV4-2 to TRBJ2-1, with no clear D. Material for sequencing was glioma tissue, nonneoplastic brain tissue, or PBMCs (not recorded which). The TCR was taken from a human donor with low-grade glioma or glioblastoma, undergoing nonglioma brain surgery, or in good health (not recorded which). CDR3 loop: CASSQLATPENNEQFF. CDR3 bases: TGTGCCAGCAGCCAACTCGCGACCCCAGAGAACAATGAGCAGTTCTTC.